This T cell receptor beta chain originates from a study of blood T cell repertoires in COVID-19. On the study more broadly: Spain, Italy and the United States supplied samples that represented acute and convalescent COVID-19.

In the original processing: For nucleated cells, counts were estimated from reference gene primer amplification. Using immunoSEQ multiplex PCR, the repertoire was profiled, and TCRdb retains in-frame clones only, with some absent. V and J calls and clone size are those listed in that table; D and trimming were worked out from the DNA. The sample has approximately 70,000 clones, roughly two thirds seen once. A case of COVID-19 had been met by exposed participants within 2 weeks before study entry. Germline CDR1 and CDR2: LGHNT and FRNRAP. V was pared by 4 bases and J by 5 bases, with 8 bases between. This CDR3 has 12 residues.

What was sequenced was PBMCs or T cells enriched from blood (not recorded which). The sequence derives from a woman aged 60-75 years who had been exposed to COVID-19. The genes are TRBV12-5 and TRBJ1-2; D may be TRBD1 (5 bases). This CDR3 is CASGSQGYGYTF. CDR3 bases: TGTGCTAGTGGTTCGCAGGGTTATGGCTACACCTTC.